This T cell receptor beta chain was documented in a study of cytomegalovirus exposure and HLA in healthy donors. Broader study findings: Among TCR beta chains of equal frequency, HLA-associated ones were more clonally expanded in a later analysis. Cytomegalovirus association was assigned to around 150 TCR beta chains. Reportedly, HLA-A and HLA-B alleles of most subjects were accurately predicted from TCR beta. When a later analysis was performed, an Asian-associated ancestry cluster reportedly had fewer N-insertions than the roughly 730-donor mean.

Primers included in the PCR were 60 Vbeta and 13 Jbeta primers. Clones were sequenced by immunoSEQ multiplex PCR, and TCRdb holds only the in-frame ones, with some missing. The data hold 250,000 to 350,000 clones, with 86% observed a single time. There are 19 residues in the CDR3. On this clone: Its antigen is still unknown.

The sequence was collected from a man aged 35-49 years in good health and CMV-seropositive. The sample comprised PBMCs. The chain is built from TRBV21-1 and TRBJ2-7; the D call TRBD2 from the table was never checked on the DNA. TRBV21-1 is classified as a pseudogene. The CDR3 DNA follows: TGTGCCAGCAGCAAAGGGAGGGTCACAGTCTGGCGGGGGTCCGACGAGCAGTACTTC. It codes for CASSKGRVTVWRGSDEQYF.